This T cell receptor beta chain was captured by sequencing in a study of blood T cell repertoires in COVID-19. Study overall: Acute and convalescent COVID-19 samples came from the United States, Italy and Spain.

TCRdb's copy holds only in-frame clones and misses some; the assay was immunoSEQ multiplex PCR. The sample has roughly 54,000 clones, around 87% seen once. Trimming at V came to 5 bases and at J to 5 bases, leaving 9 bases not matched to a gene. Germline V lookup: CDR1 PRHDT, CDR2 FYEKMQ (reference sequence). This CDR3 region has 15 residues. The source of this sequence is a woman aged 60-75 years with COVID-19, enrolled during active disease. The gene calls are TRBV13 and TRBJ1-1, with TRBD1 matching over 9 bases. Material: peripheral blood. DNA for the CDR3: TGTGCCAGCAGCCTGGGACAGGGTGAGTGGACTGAAGCTTTCTTT. This translates into CASSLGQGEWTEAFF.